Shown below are 5 T cell receptor beta chains from a single sample sequenced in a study of PD-L1 blockade in urothelial cancer. Only in-frame clones appear in the TCRdb table, and some are missing; sequencing was by immunoSEQ multiplex PCR. The repertoire holds some 67,000 clones, around 90% seen once, with around 3.5% in the top ten. The material was PBMCs, obtained around atezolizumab (anti-PD-L1) treatment. These receptors all stem from a man aged 55 to 69 with urothelial cancer.

CDR3 region: CASSETTVNFSPLHF. The CDR3 DNA follows: TGTGCCAGCTCAGAAACGACAGTTAACTTTTCACCCCTCCACTTT. J is TRBJ1-6 and V is TRBV18; weak D call: TRBD1 (5 bases). Germline lookup yields CDR1 KGHSH and CDR2 LQKENI. V was pared by 5 bases and J by 9 bases, with 17 bases between. This CDR3 is 15 amino acids long.

The chain recombines TRBV7-9 with TRBJ2-7; 7 nucleotides line up with TRBD1. Trimming removed 7 bases from V and 3 bases from J; junction bases left unmatched: 12. The CDR3 extends over 15 amino acids. Per the germline V gene, CDR1 is SEHNR and CDR2 is FQNEAQ (reference sequence). Written as DNA, the CDR3 is TGTGCCAGCACCCACACATCGGGACAGCTCTACGAGCAGTACTTC. Its protein is CASTHTSGQLYEQYF.

The chain uses TRBV9 and TRBJ2-5, with D maybe TRBD2 (5 bases). The germline V gene has CDR1 SGDLS and CDR2 YYNGEE. The CDR3 sequence is 13 residues long. V lost 3 bases and J lost 3, with 9 bases in between. The CDR3 here is CASSGREKETQYF. CDR3 DNA: TGTGCCAGCAGCGGTCGGGAAAAAGAGACCCAGTACTTC.

The V call is TRBV2, the J call TRBJ2-7; TRBD2 aligns across 11 bases. The germline CDR1 and CDR2 sequences are SNHLY and FYNNEI. This CDR3 has 16 amino acids. V dropped 5 bases and J dropped 4; count of bases not matched to a gene: 10. CDR3 loop: CASSKGSGRVGYEQYF. CDR3 nucleotide sequence: TGTGCCAGCAGTAAGGGTAGCGGGAGGGTTGGGTACGAGCAGTACTTC.

The chain uses TRBV4-1 and TRBJ1-3; D is undetermined. Trimming stripped 4 bases from V and 0 bases from J, with 16 bases between. The CDR3 contains 17 residues. Germline V gene data show CDR1 as MGHRA and CDR2 as YSYEKL. CDR3 sequence (DNA): TGCGCCAGCAGCCGAGACCAGAGGCTAAACTCTGGAAACACCATATATTTT. This sequence encodes CASSRDQRLNSGNTIYF.